A single sample is the source of the 10 T cell receptor beta chains below, sequenced in a study of a mutant IDH1 vaccine in newly diagnosed glioma. Profiled with immunoSEQ multiplex PCR; TCRdb holds only in-frame clones, not every one. The sample comprises 75,000 to 80,000 clones, around 83% of which are singletons, and 0.75% to 0.95% rests with the top ten. Antigens for these TCRs are unknown. Time point described: week 23, last vaccination. Each dose of the vaccine consisted of 300 ug of mutant IDH1 20-mer peptide, with topical imiquimod. The sample in question was PBMCs, obtained from a glioma patient whose treatment included an IDH1 peptide vaccine. These receptors originate from a woman in her fifties or sixties with glioma.

The chain is built from TRBV27 and TRBJ2-1, with TRBD2 matching over 8 bases. The CDR3 spans 17 residues. V lost 11 bases and J lost 8; bases outside the gene matches: 23. CDR1 and CDR2 from the germline V gene are MNHEY and SMNVEV (reference sequence). CDR3 DNA: TGTGCCTGCTCTGCGGGGACTAGAGTCGGCTTTGGCGATGAGCAGTTCTTC. Its protein product is CACSAGTRVGFGDEQFF.

This sequence joins TRBV28 and TRBJ2-5; 8 nucleotides align to TRBD1. After removal of 7 bases from V and 7 bases from J, the junction contained 11 bases not matched to a gene. Germline V lookup: CDR1 MDHEN, CDR2 SYDVKM. The CDR3 is 14 residues long. The CDR3 region is CASTGGAGRGTQYF. The CDR3 nucleotides are TGTGCCAGCACAGGGGGCGCAGGAAGGGGGACCCAGTACTTC.

The V gene is TRBV5-1, the J gene TRBJ2-1; TRBD2 might be the D (6 bases). The V end was cut by 4 bases, the J end by 4 bases, with 15 bases between. This CDR3 has 15 residues. Germline V gives CDR1 SGHRS, CDR2 YFSETQ. The CDR3 DNA reads as TGCGCCAGCAGCCGGGCACCGGGAGATTACAATGAGCAGTTCTTC. This sequence encodes CASSRAPGDYNEQFF.

This chain links TRBV25-1 with TRBJ1-1, with D uncertain. V was cut by 8 bases and J by 4 bases, with 8 bases left in between. CDR3 length: 11 amino acids. The V gene's germline CDR1 is MGHDK and CDR2 SYGVNS. CDR3 protein: CASSRSTEAFF. CDR3 nucleotide sequence: TGTGCCAGCTCCAGAAGCACTGAAGCTTTCTTT. Full variable domain (outside the CDR3, taken from reference TRBV25-1 and TRBJ1-1): EADIYQTPRYLVIGTGKKITLECSQTMGHDKMYWYQQDPGMELHLIHYSYGVNSTEKGDLSSESTVSRIRTEHFPLTLESARPSHTSQYLCASSRSTEAFFGQGTRLTVV.

V and J are TRBV5-6 and TRBJ1-1, with a tentative D call TRBD1 (6 bases). In germline, CDR1 is SGHDT, CDR2 YYEEEE. The CDR3 spans 16 residues. Trimming cost V 6 bases and J 5 bases, with 23 bases left between them. The CDR3 nucleotides are TGTGCCAGCAACCGTCAGGGGAGGTATGCGATTACTGAAGCTTTCTTT. It translates to CASNRQGRYAITEAFF. The variable domain in full, with the rest retrieved from reference TRBV5-6 and TRBJ1-1, is DAGVTQSPTHLIKTRGQQVTLRCSPKSGHDTVSWYQQALGQGPQFIFQYYEEEERQRGNFPDRFSGHQFPNYSSELNVNALLLGDSALYLCASNRQGRYAITEAFFGQGTRLTVV.

This sequence joins TRBV15 and TRBJ2-1; tentatively, D is TRBD1 (6 bases). V lost 0 bases and J 0 bases, leaving 21 bases between the germline ends. From germline, CDR1 is LNHNV and CDR2 YYDKDF (reference sequence). CDR3 length: 20 residues. CDR3 region: CATSRDRGRGYIRSYNEQFF. The CDR3 region has the DNA TGTGCCACCAGCAGAGATCGAGGCAGGGGATACATCCGCTCCTACAATGAGCAGTTCTTC.

V is TRBV20-1 and J is TRBJ2-3, with D unresolved. The CDR3 contains 11 residues. Germline CDR1 and CDR2: DFQATT and SNEGSKA (reference sequence). V lost 5 bases and J lost 3, with 6 bases in between. CDR3 in DNA: TGCAGTGCTCTGACGACAGATACGCAGTATTTT. As protein: CSALTTDTQYF.

The chain uses TRBV2 and TRBJ1-5; 11 nucleotides match TRBD1. Unmatched junction bases numbered 3, after V lost 4 bases and J lost 7 bases. The germline V gene has CDR1 SNHLY and CDR2 FYNNEI. This CDR3 has 14 residues. The CDR3 coding sequence is TGTGCCAGCAGTGGGACAGGGGGCGACCAGCCCCAGCATTTT. Residues: CASSGTGGDQPQHF.

The CDR3 loop is CASSYSDSRAQYF. The CDR3 DNA reads TGTGCCAGCAGTTACTCGGATTCCCGGGCGCAGTATTTT. The V call is TRBV6-5, the J call TRBJ2-3; no reliable D call. This CDR3 comprises 13 residues. The V end lost 0 bases, the J end lost 10 bases, and 11 bases lay between the germline ends. CDR1 and CDR2 (germline): MNHEY, SVGAGI.

The chain joins TRBV28 to TRBJ2-3; D may be TRBD1 (5 bases). Germline CDR1 and CDR2: MDHEN and SYDVKM. V dropped 6 bases and J dropped 5 bases, with 15 bases sitting between them. The CDR3 sequence is 14 residues long. As DNA, the CDR3 is TGTGCCAGCAGCCTAGGGGCGAGGAAAGATACGCAGTATTTT. Translating gives CASSLGARKDTQYF.